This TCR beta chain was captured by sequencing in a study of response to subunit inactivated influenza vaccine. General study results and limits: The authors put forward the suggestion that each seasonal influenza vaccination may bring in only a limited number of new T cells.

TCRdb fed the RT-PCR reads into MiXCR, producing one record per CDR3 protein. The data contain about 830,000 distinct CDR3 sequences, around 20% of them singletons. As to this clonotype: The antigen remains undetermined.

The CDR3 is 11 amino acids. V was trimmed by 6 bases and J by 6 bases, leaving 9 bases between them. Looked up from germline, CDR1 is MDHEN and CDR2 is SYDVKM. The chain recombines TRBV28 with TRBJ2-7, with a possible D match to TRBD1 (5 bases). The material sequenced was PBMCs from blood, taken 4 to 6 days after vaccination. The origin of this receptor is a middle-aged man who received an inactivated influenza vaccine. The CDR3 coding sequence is TGTGCCAGCAGGTTGGGGCCCGAGCAGTACTTC. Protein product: CASRLGPEQYF.